This T cell receptor beta chain was identified in a study of blood T cell repertoires in COVID-19. On the study more broadly: Sites across the United States, Italy and Spain contributed samples from acute and convalescent COVID-19.

CDR1 is SGHRS and CDR2 is YFSETQ in the germline V gene. This CDR3 is 15 amino acids long. V dropped 2 bases and J dropped 8; count of bases not matched to a gene: 6. Profiling relied on immunoSEQ multiplex PCR, and the TCRdb table lists in-frame clones only, not all of them. Among around 99,000 clones, roughly 88% were seen once, and the ten largest hold 6.8%. What was sequenced was peripheral blood. The genes are TRBV5-1 and TRBJ2-4, with TRBD2 matching 11 bases. The receptor was derived from a man aged 50 to 59 with active or convalescent COVID-19. This CDR3 is CASSFSGRAGDIQYF. CDR3 coding DNA: TGCGCCAGCAGCTTTAGCGGGAGGGCCGGTGACATTCAGTACTTC.